The 26 T cell receptor beta chains below come from one sample, sequenced in a study of PD-1 blockade in classical Hodgkin lymphoma. Clones were sequenced by immunoSEQ multiplex PCR, and TCRdb holds only the in-frame ones, with some missing. This repertoire shows 60,000 or so clones, about 92% found once; its top ten account for over 9.5%. Each and every patient relapsed after autologous stem cell transplantation, and patients got differing brentuximab vedotin exposure. The sample here was peripheral blood mononuclear cells (PBMCs), taken at baseline. Every receptor here comes from a human donor with classical Hodgkin lymphoma.

This clone was seen just once. The chain recombines TRBV5-1 with TRBJ2-5, with 9 bases that match TRBD2. The germline gives CDR1 SGHRS, CDR2 YFSETQ. This CDR3 spans 15 amino acids. V was clipped by 3 bases and J by 5 bases; unmatched bases: 8. CDR3 sequence reads: CASSYRLAGQETQYF. The DNA for the CDR3 is TGCGCCAGCAGCTATCGGCTAGCGGGACAGGAGACCCAGTACTTC. Combining the CDR3 with reference TRBV5-1 and TRBJ2-5 gives the whole variable domain KAGVTQTPRYLIKTRGQQVTLSCSPISGHRSVSWYQQTPGQGLQFLFEYFSETQRNKGNFPGRFSGRQFSNSRSEMNVSTLELGDSALYLCASSYRLAGQETQYFGPGTRLLVL.

V usage is TRBV5-5 and J usage is TRBJ2-7; the D gene is possibly TRBD1 (6 bases). The V and J ends lost 7 bases and 3 bases respectively, with 23 bases between them. This CDR3 comprises 16 residues. The germline CDR1 and CDR2 sequences are SGHKS and YYEKEE (reference sequence). The CDR3 sequence: CASSRGWGQTGYEQYF. CDR3 nucleotides: TGTGCCAGCTCCCGAGGTTGGGGGCAGACTGGCTACGAGCAGTACTTC.

The gene calls are TRBV7-9 and TRBJ1-2; possible D gene TRBD1, 5 bases. The CDR3 length is 16 residues. With 1 base removed from V and 8 bases from J, the gap between germline ends came to 20 bases. Per the germline V gene, CDR1 is SEHNR and CDR2 is FQNEAQ (reference sequence). CDR3 in DNA: TGTGCCAGCAGCTTAGAGGTGGCGACAGCGGGGGGAGGCTACACCTTC. Translating gives CASSLEVATAGGGYTF.

To note about this clone: At one boundary the junction diverges from the germline segment, which might be a read error. V usage is TRBV7-7 and J usage is TRBJ2-5; 12 bases fit TRBD2. CDR1 SSHAT and CDR2 FNYEAQ come from the germline V gene (reference sequence). The CDR3 consists of 16 residues. The CDR3 DNA follows: TGTGCTAGCAGCTCCGGACTAGCGGGGATCCGCGAGACCCAGTACTTC. Its translation is CASSSGLAGIRETQYF.

The chain has TRBV6-6 and TRBJ2-7; D gene unclear. Between the trimmed V and J ends, which lost 5 bases and 6 bases, there was a span of 14 bases. Germline CDR1 is MNHNY and CDR2 is SVGAGI (reference sequence). CDR3 length equals 13 residues. As DNA, the CDR3 is TGTGCCAGCAGTCGGCCGGGCCAAGGCGAGCAGTACTTC. Its translation is CASSRPGQGEQYF.

A word on this clone: The sample contains more than one DNA sequence encoding this CDR3. The gene calls are TRBV2 and TRBJ1-3; D gene unclear. CDR1 and CDR2 (germline): SNHLY, FYNNEI. Trimming took off 2 bases at V and 2 bases at J, with 1 base between the two ends. The CDR3 has 12 residues. CDR3 nucleotide sequence: TGTGCCAGCAGTGAAACTGGAAACACCATATATTTT. This gives the protein CASSETGNTIYF.

The chain couples TRBV25-1 to TRBJ2-3; TRBD2 matches 10 bases. This CDR3 comprises 16 residues. Looked up from germline, CDR1 is MGHDK and CDR2 is SYGVNS. J gave up 2 bases and V 4 bases, and 6 bases lay outside the gene matches. CDR3 loop: CASSGGSGRATDTQYF. In DNA form, the CDR3 reads TGTGCCAGCAGTGGGGGGAGCGGGAGGGCCACAGATACGCAGTATTTT.

The chain combines TRBV10-2 with TRBJ2-2; D call uncertain. CDR1 is WSHSY, CDR2 SAAADI, per germline. The CDR3 is 14 residues long. The V end was cut by 3 bases, the J end by 6 bases, with 11 bases between. As DNA, the CDR3 is TGCGCCAGCAGTGACCCGGGCAGGTCCGGGGAGCTGTTTTTT. It yields the protein CASSDPGRSGELFF.

V is TRBV18 and J is TRBJ1-2, with D uncertain. V was trimmed by 0 bases and J by 4 bases, leaving 12 bases between them. From germline, CDR1 is KGHSH and CDR2 LQKENI. There are 15 residues in the CDR3. The CDR3 loop reads CASSPPSAGSYGYTF. Written as DNA, the CDR3 is TGTGCCAGCTCACCACCTTCTGCCGGTAGCTATGGCTACACCTTC.

The chain employs TRBV7-8 and TRBJ1-5; 8 nucleotides line up with TRBD1. CDR3 length equals 14 residues. Germline CDR1 is SGHVS and CDR2 is FQNEAQ. With 5 bases clipped from V and 8 bases from J, the junction kept 8 bases outside the gene matches. The CDR3 protein is CASSLGQGLEPQHF. CDR3 DNA sequence: TGTGCCAGCAGCCTCGGACAGGGATTGGAGCCCCAGCATTTT.

This clone is categorized as medium-sized. J is TRBJ1-2 and V is TRBV4-2; TRBD1 might be the D (5 bases). Germline V lookup: CDR1 LGHNA, CDR2 YNFKEQ. This CDR3 has 12 residues. V shed 11 bases and J shed 4 bases, with 14 bases lying between them. The CDR3 DNA reads TGTGCCGTAACGGACAATTCCTATGGCTACACCTTC. This codes for CAVTDNSYGYTF.

The rearrangement links TRBV27 to TRBJ2-3; TRBD2 matches at 8 bases. Looked up from germline, CDR1 is MNHEY and CDR2 is SMNVEV (reference sequence). V was clipped by 5 bases and J by 1 base; unmatched bases: 5. This CDR3 region has 15 residues. The CDR3: CASSLLGGGTDTQYF. Here the CDR3 DNA reads TGTGCCAGCAGTCTCCTCGGGGGGGGCACAGATACGCAGTATTTT.

The chain is built from TRBV5-1 and TRBJ2-7; 10 bases fit TRBD1. The J segment lost 4 bases and the V segment lost 0 bases, leaving 1 base of the junction unmatched. CDR3 size: 14 residues. Germline CDR1 SGHRS, CDR2 YFSETQ. This chain's CDR3 is CASSLAGQGYEQYF. CDR3 in DNA: TGCGCCAGCAGCTTGGCGGGACAGGGGTACGAGCAGTACTTC.

CDR3: CASSQDRFSSYEQYF. The CDR3 region has the DNA TGTGCCAGCAGCCAAGATAGGTTTAGCTCCTACGAGCAGTACTTC. The V gene is TRBV14, the J gene TRBJ2-5, with D unresolved. The assigned J gene may be wrong: the sequence end matches TRBJ2-7 better. The CDR3 totals 15 residues. CDR1 is SGHDN and CDR2 is FVKESK in the germline V gene.

The chain recombines TRBV2 with TRBJ2-1, with D possibly being TRBD1 (5 bases). There are 15 residues in the CDR3. The germline V gene has CDR1 SNHLY and CDR2 FYNNEI. With 5 bases removed from V and 4 bases from J, the gap between germline ends came to 15 bases. CDR3 sequence: CASSFRGQGYNEQFF. The CDR3 DNA follows: TGTGCCAGCAGTTTCCGCGGTCAGGGTTACAATGAGCAGTTCTTC.

The chain carries TRBV27 and TRBJ2-7; D is perhaps TRBD1 (6 bases). Per the germline V gene, CDR1 is MNHEY and CDR2 is SMNVEV (reference sequence). Trimming cost V 10 bases and J 4 bases, with 23 bases left between them. This CDR3 has 15 amino acids. In DNA, the CDR3 is TGTGCCACACGGGATCCCGCCAGGGGCGAGTACGAGCAGTACTTC. The encoded protein is CATRDPARGEYEQYF.

The V and J genes are TRBV7-9 and TRBJ1-4; perhaps TRBD1 as D (6 bases). The germline CDR1 and CDR2 sequences are SEHNR and FQNEAQ (reference sequence). Trimming removed 6 bases at V and 12 bases at J, with 11 bases between. CDR3 length equals 11 residues. The CDR3 region has the DNA TGTGCCAGCAGAGGGGGGGAGGAACTGTTTTTT. Residues: CASRGGEELFF.

The genes are TRBV9 and TRBJ2-5, with D possibly matching TRBD1 (6 bases). V was cut by 0 bases and J by 5 bases, with 8 bases left in between. In germline, CDR1 is SGDLS, CDR2 YYNGEE. The CDR3 length is 13 residues. For the CDR3, the DNA is TGTGCCAGCAGCGTAGGCAGGGGCGAGACCCAGTACTTC. Encoded protein: CASSVGRGETQYF.

The genes are TRBV7-2 and TRBJ2-4; no firm D call. With 5 bases removed from V and 0 bases from J, the gap between germline ends came to 11 bases. Germline loops: CDR1 SGHTA, CDR2 FQGNSA. The CDR3 sequence is 15 residues long. The CDR3 spells CASSQTAGAKNIQYF. In DNA, the CDR3 is TGTGCCAGCAGCCAAACAGCAGGAGCCAAAAACATTCAGTACTTC.

The gene calls are TRBV29-1 and TRBJ2-7; 12 bases are shared with TRBD1. The CDR3 extends over 18 amino acids. The germline V gene has CDR1 SQVTM and CDR2 ANQGSEA. Trimming took 5 bases from V and 8 from J; bases not matched to a gene: 22. CDR3 sequence reads: CSVIPGTGGKWTSFKQYF. The DNA of the CDR3 is TGCAGCGTTATCCCCGGGACAGGGGGCAAATGGACTAGCTTCAAGCAGTACTTC.

The chain combines TRBV28 with TRBJ1-3; 7 positions match TRBD1. Germline CDR1 is MDHEN and CDR2 is SYDVKM. Trimming removed 6 bases from V and 0 bases from J; junction bases left unmatched: 8. This CDR3 is 16 amino acids long. This chain's CDR3 is CASSLVQGFSGNTIYF. CDR3 in DNA: TGTGCCAGCAGCCTCGTACAGGGGTTCTCTGGAAACACCATATATTTT.

The chain combines TRBV5-4 with TRBJ1-2, with 7 bases fitting TRBD1. With 4 bases clipped from V and 6 bases from J, the junction kept 3 bases outside the gene matches. The CDR3 totals 12 residues. Per germline, CDR1 SGHNT and CDR2 YYREEE (reference sequence). The CDR3 coding sequence is TGTGCCAGCAGCACACAGGGGAATGGCTACACCTTC. This sequence encodes CASSTQGNGYTF.

The chain employs TRBV5-1 and TRBJ2-2; D possibly corresponds to TRBD1 (7 bases). Germline values: CDR1 SGHRS, CDR2 YFSETQ. Trimming removed 4 bases at V and 5 bases at J, with 15 bases between. The CDR3 contains 15 residues. CDR3: CASSPQGGKTGELFF. The CDR3 nucleotides are TGCGCCAGCAGCCCCCAGGGGGGTAAAACCGGGGAGCTGTTTTTT.

This chain uses TRBV4-2 with TRBJ2-1; D not certain. Germline lookup yields CDR1 LGHNA and CDR2 YNFKEQ. CDR3 length: 14 residues. Between the trimmed V and J ends, which lost 0 bases and 9 bases, there was a span of 12 bases. The CDR3: CASSQDFDVSEQFF. The CDR3 nucleotides read TGTGCCAGCAGCCAAGATTTCGATGTTAGTGAGCAGTTCTTC.

This clone showed up just once. This chain uses TRBV2 with TRBJ2-3; no definite D call. The CDR3 spans 13 residues. The germline V gene encodes CDR1 SNHLY and CDR2 FYNNEI. V gave up 4 bases and J gave up 4 bases, with 9 bases separating them. The CDR3: CASSGQFSDTQYF. CDR3 DNA sequence: TGTGCCAGCAGTGGGCAGTTCTCAGATACGCAGTATTTT.

This clone was detected only once. The chain employs TRBV30 and TRBJ2-2; no firm D call. This CDR3 spans 16 amino acids. Germline V CDR1 and CDR2: GTSNPN, SVGIG (reference sequence). V lost 5 bases and J 6 bases, leaving 22 bases between the germline ends. The CDR3 nucleotides read TGTGCCTGGGTGGGCGGAAGGGCGCGCCGACCCGGGGAGCTGTTTTTT. The encoded protein is CAWVGGRARRPGELFF.